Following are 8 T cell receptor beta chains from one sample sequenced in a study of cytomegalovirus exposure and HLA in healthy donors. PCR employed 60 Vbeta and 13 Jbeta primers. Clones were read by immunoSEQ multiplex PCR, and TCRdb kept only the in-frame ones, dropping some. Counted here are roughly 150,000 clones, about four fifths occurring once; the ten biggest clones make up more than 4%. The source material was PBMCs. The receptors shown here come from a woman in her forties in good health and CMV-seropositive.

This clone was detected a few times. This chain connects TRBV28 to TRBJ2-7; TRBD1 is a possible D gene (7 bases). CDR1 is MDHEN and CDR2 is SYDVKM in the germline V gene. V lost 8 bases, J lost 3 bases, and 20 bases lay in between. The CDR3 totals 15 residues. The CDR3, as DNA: TGTGCCAGCGGGTCAGGGGGGAGTCCTCTCTACGAGCAGTACTTC. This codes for CASGSGGSPLYEQYF.

CDR3 coding DNA: TGTGCCAGTAGTATAGGGGGCATCTCCGAGCAGTACTTC. This codes for CASSIGGISEQYF. The rearrangement joins TRBV19 to TRBJ2-7; possibly TRBD1 for D (5 bases). CDR3 length: 13 amino acids. Germline V gene lookup returns CDR1 LNHDA and CDR2 SQIVND (reference sequence). V was pared by 1 base and J by 6 bases, with 10 bases between.

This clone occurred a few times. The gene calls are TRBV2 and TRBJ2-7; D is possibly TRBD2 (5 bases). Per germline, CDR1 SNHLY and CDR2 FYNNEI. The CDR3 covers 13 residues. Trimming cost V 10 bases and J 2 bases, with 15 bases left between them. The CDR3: CAITSPGTYEQYF. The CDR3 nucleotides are TGTGCCATTACGAGCCCGGGAACCTACGAGCAGTACTTC.

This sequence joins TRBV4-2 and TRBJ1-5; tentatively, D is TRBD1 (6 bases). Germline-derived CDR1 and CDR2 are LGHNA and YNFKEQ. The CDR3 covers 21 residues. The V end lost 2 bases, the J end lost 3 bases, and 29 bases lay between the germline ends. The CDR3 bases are TGTGCCAGCAGCCAACCTACCAAAACGGGGACACGGCCCCGGGACAATCAGCCCCAGCATTTT. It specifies CASSQPTKTGTRPRDNQPQHF.

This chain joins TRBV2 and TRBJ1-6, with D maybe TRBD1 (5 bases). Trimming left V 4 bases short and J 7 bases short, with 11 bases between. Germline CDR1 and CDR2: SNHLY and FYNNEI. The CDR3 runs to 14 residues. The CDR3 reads CASSGQGNNSPLHF. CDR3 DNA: TGTGCCAGCAGTGGGCAGGGTAACAATTCACCCCTCCACTTT.

The CDR3 coding sequence is TGTGCCAGCAGCTTAACGGTTGGGGGAGGGAGGGGGACCCAGTACTTC. It encodes CASSLTVGGGRGTQYF. This sequence joins TRBV7-3 and TRBJ2-5; 7 bases fit TRBD2. J gave up 7 bases and V 0 bases, and 11 bases lay outside the gene matches. In germline, CDR1 is SGHTA, CDR2 FQGTGA. The CDR3 runs 16 residues.

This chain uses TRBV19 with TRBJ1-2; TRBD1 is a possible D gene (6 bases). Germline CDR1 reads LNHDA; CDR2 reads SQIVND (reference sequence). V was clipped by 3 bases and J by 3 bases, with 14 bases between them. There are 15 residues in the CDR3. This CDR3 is CASSIGQIGHYGYTF. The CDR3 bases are TGTGCCAGTAGTATTGGACAGATCGGTCACTATGGCTACACCTTC.

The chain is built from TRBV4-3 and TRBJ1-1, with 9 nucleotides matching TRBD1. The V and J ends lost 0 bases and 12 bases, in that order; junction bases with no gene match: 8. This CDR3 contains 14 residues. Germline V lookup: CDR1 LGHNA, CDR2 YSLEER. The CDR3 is CASSQDPDRGITFF. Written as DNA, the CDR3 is TGCGCCAGCAGCCAAGATCCGGACAGGGGAATAACTTTCTTT.